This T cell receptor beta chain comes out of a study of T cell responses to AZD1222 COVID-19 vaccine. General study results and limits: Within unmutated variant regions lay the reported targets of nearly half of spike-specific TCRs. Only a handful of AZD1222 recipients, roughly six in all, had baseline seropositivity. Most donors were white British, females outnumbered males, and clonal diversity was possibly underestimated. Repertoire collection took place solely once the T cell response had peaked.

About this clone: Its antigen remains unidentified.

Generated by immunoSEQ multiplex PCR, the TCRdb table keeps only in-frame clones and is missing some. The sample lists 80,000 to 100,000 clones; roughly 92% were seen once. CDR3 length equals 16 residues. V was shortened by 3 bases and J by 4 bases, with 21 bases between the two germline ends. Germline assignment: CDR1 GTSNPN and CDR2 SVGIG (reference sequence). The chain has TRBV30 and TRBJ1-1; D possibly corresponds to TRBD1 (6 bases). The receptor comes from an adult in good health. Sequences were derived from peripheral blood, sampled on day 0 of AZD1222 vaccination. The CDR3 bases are TGTGCCTGGAGGGAGGGAGGAGGGCAGGGGATCACTGAAGCTTTCTTT. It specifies CAWREGGGQGITEAFF.